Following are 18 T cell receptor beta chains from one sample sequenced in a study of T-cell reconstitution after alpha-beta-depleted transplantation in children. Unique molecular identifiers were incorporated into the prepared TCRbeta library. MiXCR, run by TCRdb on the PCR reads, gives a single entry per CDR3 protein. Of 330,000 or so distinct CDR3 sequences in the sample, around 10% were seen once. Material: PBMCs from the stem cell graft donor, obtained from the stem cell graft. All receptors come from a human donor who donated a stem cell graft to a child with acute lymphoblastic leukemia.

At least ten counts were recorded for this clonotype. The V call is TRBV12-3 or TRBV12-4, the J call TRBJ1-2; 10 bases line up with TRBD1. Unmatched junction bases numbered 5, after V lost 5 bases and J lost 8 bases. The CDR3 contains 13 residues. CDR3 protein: CASSPSTGGGYTF. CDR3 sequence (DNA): TGTGCCAGCAGTCCATCGACAGGGGGCGGCTACACCTTC.

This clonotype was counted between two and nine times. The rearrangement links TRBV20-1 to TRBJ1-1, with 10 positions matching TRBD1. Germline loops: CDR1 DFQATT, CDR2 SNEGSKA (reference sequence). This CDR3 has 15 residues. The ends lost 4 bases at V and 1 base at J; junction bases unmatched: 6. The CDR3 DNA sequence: TGCAGTGCTACGGGACAGGGGCTGGGGAACACTGAAGCTTTCTTT. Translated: CSATGQGLGNTEAFF.

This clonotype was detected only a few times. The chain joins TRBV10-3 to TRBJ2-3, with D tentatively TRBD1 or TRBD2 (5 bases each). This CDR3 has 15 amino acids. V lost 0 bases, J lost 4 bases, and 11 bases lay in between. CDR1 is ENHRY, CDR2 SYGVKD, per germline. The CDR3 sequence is CAISESTGTSDTQYF. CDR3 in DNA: TGTGCCATCAGTGAGTCGACCGGGACCTCAGATACGCAGTATTTT.

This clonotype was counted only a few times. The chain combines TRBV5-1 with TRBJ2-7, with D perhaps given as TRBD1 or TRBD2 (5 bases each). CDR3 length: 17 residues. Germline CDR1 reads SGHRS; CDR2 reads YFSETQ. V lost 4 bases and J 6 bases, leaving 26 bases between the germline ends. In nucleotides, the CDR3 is TGCGCCAGCAGCACCGTGGTCGCGACACTAGGGGCCGGCGAGCAGTACTTC. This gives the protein CASSTVVATLGAGEQYF.

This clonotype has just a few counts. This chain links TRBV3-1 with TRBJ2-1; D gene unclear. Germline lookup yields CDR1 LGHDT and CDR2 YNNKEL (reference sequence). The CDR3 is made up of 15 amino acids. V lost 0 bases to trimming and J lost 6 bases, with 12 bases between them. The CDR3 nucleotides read TGTGCCAGCAGCCAAGATGCCGCAGGCTTCAATGAGCAGTTCTTC. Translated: CASSQDAAGFNEQFF.

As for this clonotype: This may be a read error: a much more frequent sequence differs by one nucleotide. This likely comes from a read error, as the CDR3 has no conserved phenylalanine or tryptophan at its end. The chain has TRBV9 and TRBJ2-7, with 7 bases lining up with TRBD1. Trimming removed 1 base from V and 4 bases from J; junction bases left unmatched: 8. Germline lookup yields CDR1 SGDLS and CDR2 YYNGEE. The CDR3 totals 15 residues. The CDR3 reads CASSVLGSGGYEQYL. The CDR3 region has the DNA TGTGCCAGCAGCGTACTTGGATCAGGGGGATACGAGCAGTACCTC.

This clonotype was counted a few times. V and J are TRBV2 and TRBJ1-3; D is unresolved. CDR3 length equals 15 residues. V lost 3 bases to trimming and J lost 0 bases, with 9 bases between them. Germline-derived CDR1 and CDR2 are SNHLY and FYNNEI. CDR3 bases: TGTGCCAGCAGTGACCCAGTTAGCTCTGGAAACACCATATATTTT. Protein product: CASSDPVSSGNTIYF.

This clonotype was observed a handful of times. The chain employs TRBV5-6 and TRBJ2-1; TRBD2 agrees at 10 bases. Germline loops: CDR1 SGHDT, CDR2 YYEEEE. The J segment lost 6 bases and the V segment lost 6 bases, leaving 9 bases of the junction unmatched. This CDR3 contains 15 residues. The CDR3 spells CASNFGLAVFNEQFF. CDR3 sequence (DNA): TGTGCCAGCAACTTTGGACTAGCGGTTTTCAATGAGCAGTTCTTC.

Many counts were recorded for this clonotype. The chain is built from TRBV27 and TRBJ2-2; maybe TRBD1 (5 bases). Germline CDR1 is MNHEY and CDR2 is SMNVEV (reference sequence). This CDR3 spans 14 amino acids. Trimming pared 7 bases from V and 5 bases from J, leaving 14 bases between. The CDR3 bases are TGTGCCAGCACATGGGGCAGACAAACCGGGGAGCTGTTTTTT. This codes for CASTWGRQTGELFF.

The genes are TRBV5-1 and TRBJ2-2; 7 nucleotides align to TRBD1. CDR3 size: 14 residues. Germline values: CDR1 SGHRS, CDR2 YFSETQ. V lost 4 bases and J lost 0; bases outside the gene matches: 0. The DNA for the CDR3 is TGCGCCAGCAGCGACAGGGCGAACACCGGGGAGCTGTTTTTT. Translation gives CASSDRANTGELFF.

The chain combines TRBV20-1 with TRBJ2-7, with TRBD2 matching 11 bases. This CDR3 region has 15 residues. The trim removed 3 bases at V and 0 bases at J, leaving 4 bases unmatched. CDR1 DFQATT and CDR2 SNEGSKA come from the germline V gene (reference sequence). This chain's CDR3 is CSASVGLAASYEQYF. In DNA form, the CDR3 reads TGCAGTGCTAGTGTGGGACTAGCGGCCTCCTACGAGCAGTACTTC.

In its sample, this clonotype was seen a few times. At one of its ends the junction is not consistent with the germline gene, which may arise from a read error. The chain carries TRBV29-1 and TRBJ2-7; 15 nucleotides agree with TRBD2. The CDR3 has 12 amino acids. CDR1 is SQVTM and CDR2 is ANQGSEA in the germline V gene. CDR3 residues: CSVEGGTSGRHF. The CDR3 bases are TGCAGCGTTGAAGGAGGGACTAGCGGGAGGCACTTC.

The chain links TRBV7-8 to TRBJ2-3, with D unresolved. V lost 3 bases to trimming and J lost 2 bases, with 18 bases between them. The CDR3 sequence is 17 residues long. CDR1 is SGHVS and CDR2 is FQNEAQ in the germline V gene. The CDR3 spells CASSLSGSNQYTDTQYF. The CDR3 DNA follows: TGTGCCAGCAGCTTGAGTGGCAGCAACCAGTACACAGATACGCAGTATTTT.

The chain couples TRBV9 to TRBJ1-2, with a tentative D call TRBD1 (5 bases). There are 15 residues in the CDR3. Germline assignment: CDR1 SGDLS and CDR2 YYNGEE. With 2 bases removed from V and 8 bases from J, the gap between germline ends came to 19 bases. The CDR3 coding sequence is TGTGCCAGCAGCGTTTTGTCCCGGGACTATGGGGGCTACACCTTC. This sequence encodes CASSVLSRDYGGYTF.

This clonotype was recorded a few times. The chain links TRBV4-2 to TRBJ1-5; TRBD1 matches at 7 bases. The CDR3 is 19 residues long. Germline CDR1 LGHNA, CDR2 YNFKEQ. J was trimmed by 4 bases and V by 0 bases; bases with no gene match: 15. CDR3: CASSQDRILQGLLNQPQHF. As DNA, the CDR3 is TGTGCCAGCAGCCAAGATCGGATCTTACAGGGGTTACTGAATCAGCCCCAGCATTTT.

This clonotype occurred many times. CDR3 amino acids: CASSQESPGYYEQYF. The CDR3 nucleotides read TGCGCCAGCAGCCAAGAGTCGCCGGGGTACTACGAGCAGTACTTC. The chain links TRBV4-1 to TRBJ2-7, with D maybe TRBD2 (5 bases). The CDR3 covers 15 residues. Germline V gene data show CDR1 as MGHRA and CDR2 as YSYEKL. V was shortened by 0 bases and J by 3 bases, with 12 bases between the two germline ends.

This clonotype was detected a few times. CDR3 nucleotide sequence: TGTGCCAGCAGCGTAGGGCTAGCGGAGTACAATGAGCAGTTCTTC. Amino acids: CASSVGLAEYNEQFF. The J gene is TRBJ2-1, the V gene TRBV9, with 7 nucleotides matching TRBD2. V shed 0 bases, J shed 4 bases, and the junction held 4 bases outside the gene matches. The CDR3 consists of 15 residues. Germline assignment: CDR1 SGDLS and CDR2 YYNGEE.

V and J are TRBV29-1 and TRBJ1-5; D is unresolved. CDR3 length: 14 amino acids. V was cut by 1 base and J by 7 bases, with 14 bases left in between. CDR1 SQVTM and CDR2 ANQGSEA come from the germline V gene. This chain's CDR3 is CSVEVPRSEQPQHF. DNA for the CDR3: TGCAGCGTTGAAGTCCCAAGGTCTGAACAGCCCCAGCATTTT.